A single sample gave rise to the 31 T cell receptor beta chains below, sequenced in a study of blood T cell repertoires in COVID-19. Assay used: immunoSEQ multiplex PCR; TCRdb lists only in-frame clones, some missing. The repertoire holds around 120,000 clones, about 80% seen once, with 3.5% to 4.5% in the top ten. The sequencing sample was made of peripheral blood. Source of these receptors: a woman at least 80 years old with acute or convalescent COVID-19.

This clone was seen only a few times. This chain uses TRBV4-3 with TRBJ1-2, with a possible D match to TRBD1 (6 bases). Germline CDR1 and CDR2: LGHNA and YSLEER. The CDR3 covers 16 residues. V was cut by 0 bases and J by 1 base, with 12 bases left in between. The CDR3 spells CASSQERGAGNYGYTF. CDR3 DNA: TGCGCCAGCAGCCAAGAACGGGGGGCAGGTAACTATGGCTACACCTTC.

The rearrangement uses TRBV27 and TRBJ1-5; D remains ambiguous. The CDR3 runs 16 residues. Trimming removed 5 bases from V and 5 bases from J, with 19 bases in between. Germline CDR1 is MNHEY and CDR2 is SMNVEV (reference sequence). CDR3 in amino acids: CASSIPARAGDQPQHF. The CDR3 DNA is TGTGCCAGCAGTATACCCGCTCGGGCGGGAGATCAGCCCCAGCATTTT.

DNA for the CDR3: TGTGCCAGCAGCTTAATGCGGGGGGGCCGGAATGAGCAGTTCTTC. This gives the protein CASSLMRGGRNEQFF. V and J are TRBV7-3 and TRBJ2-1; 9 nucleotides match TRBD2. The CDR3 extends over 15 amino acids. Germline V CDR1 and CDR2: SGHTA, FQGTGA. J was trimmed by 7 bases and V by 1 base; bases with no gene match: 5.

The J gene is TRBJ2-1, the V gene TRBV2, with 14 bases matching TRBD2. This CDR3 has 15 residues. CDR1 and CDR2 from the germline V gene are SNHLY and FYNNEI. Trimming cost V 3 bases and J 7 bases; bases outside gene matches: 2. The chain's CDR3 is CASSEGLAGVNEQFF. CDR3 DNA sequence: TGTGCCAGCAGTGAGGGACTAGCGGGAGTTAATGAGCAGTTCTTC.

The gene calls are TRBV6-2 or TRBV6-3 and TRBJ2-1; the D gene is possibly TRBD1 (6 bases). CDR1 MNHEY and CDR2 SVGEGT come from the germline V gene. The CDR3 runs to 16 residues. V shed 0 bases and J shed 0 bases, with 9 bases lying between them. The CDR3 sequence: CASSYSGGNSYNEQFF. The CDR3 coding sequence is TGTGCCAGCAGTTACTCAGGGGGTAACTCCTACAATGAGCAGTTCTTC.

This clone is a singleton in its sample. The rearrangement links TRBV19 to TRBJ2-1; 8 positions agree with TRBD1. The germline V gene has CDR1 LNHDA and CDR2 SQIVND (reference sequence). The V gene end was trimmed by 5 bases and the J gene end by 1 base; junction bases not matched to a gene: 4. This CDR3 has 15 amino acids. This CDR3 is CASSLRQGSYNEQFF. DNA for the CDR3: TGTGCCAGTAGTTTACGACAGGGGTCCTACAATGAGCAGTTCTTC.

The chain uses TRBV28 and TRBJ2-1; D gene uncertain. Trimming took off 3 bases at V and 0 bases at J, with 9 bases between the two ends. CDR1 MDHEN and CDR2 SYDVKM come from the germline V gene. There are 15 residues in the CDR3. Written as DNA, the CDR3 is TGTGCCAGCAGTTTGGGCTTCCACTCCTACAATGAGCAGTTCTTC. Translation: CASSLGFHSYNEQFF.

V is TRBV12-3 or TRBV12-4 and J is TRBJ1-6; D gene ambiguous. The V end was cut by 0 bases, the J end by 9 bases, with 6 bases between. The CDR3 is 13 residues long. The CDR3 nucleotides are TGTGCCAGCAGTTTAGCGAGGGTTTCACCCCTCCACTTT. This gives the protein CASSLARVSPLHF.

This sequence joins TRBV23-1 and TRBJ1-4; D not certain. TRBV23-1 is an ORF, and what it does is uncertain. The CDR3 sequence is 18 residues long. V was cut by 2 bases and J by 5 bases, with 21 bases left in between. Here the CDR3 reads CASSQADITWRLNEKLFF. CDR3 sequence (DNA): TGCGCCAGCAGTCAAGCCGACATAACCTGGCGCCTAAATGAAAAACTGTTTTTT.

The rearrangement links TRBV15 to TRBJ2-1, with D possibly being TRBD2 (6 bases). The CDR3 spans 15 residues. Trimming took off 0 bases at V and 9 bases at J, with 15 bases between the two ends. Per germline, CDR1 LNHNV and CDR2 YYDKDF (reference sequence). CDR3 amino acids: CATSRDKPGRGEQFF. Here the CDR3 DNA reads TGTGCCACCAGCAGAGATAAACCCGGGAGAGGTGAGCAGTTCTTC.

The chain carries TRBV24-1 and TRBJ2-2, with D uncertain. The CDR3 contains 12 residues. V was clipped by 5 bases and J by 6 bases, with 6 bases between them. CDR1 and CDR2 (germline): KGHDR, SFDVKD. CDR3 sequence reads: CATSVSPGELFF. CDR3 in DNA: TGTGCCACCAGTGTTAGTCCCGGGGAGCTGTTTTTT.

V gene TRBV2 combines with J gene TRBJ2-7; the D gene is possibly TRBD1 (5 bases). V lost 2 bases to trimming and J lost 2 bases, with 10 bases between them. The germline gives CDR1 SNHLY, CDR2 FYNNEI. This CDR3 spans 14 amino acids. CDR3 coding DNA: TGTGCCAGCAGTGAAACACAGGTAGCCTACGAGCAGTACTTC. This gives the protein CASSETQVAYEQYF.

For this clone: This same CDR3 is encoded by further DNA sequences in the sample. The V gene is TRBV9, the J gene TRBJ2-7, with a possible D match to TRBD1 (6 bases). Germline assignment: CDR1 SGDLS and CDR2 YYNGEE. V was clipped by 0 bases and J by 0 bases, with 10 bases between them. The CDR3 is 15 residues long. The CDR3 region has the DNA TGTGCCAGCAGCGTAGGGGACACGAGCTCCTACGAGCAGTACTTC. It translates to CASSVGDTSSYEQYF. The full variable domain, rest sourced from reference TRBV9 and TRBJ2-7, is DSGVTQTPKHLITATGQRVTLRCSPRSGDLSVYWYQQSLDQGLQFLIQYYNGEERAKGNILERFSAQQFPDLHSELNLSSLELGDSALYFCASSVGDTSSYEQYFGPGTRLTVT.

The chain recombines TRBV6-5 with TRBJ2-2; TRBD2 is a possible D gene (5 bases). The germline CDR1 and CDR2 sequences are MNHEY and SVGAGI. The CDR3 spans 14 residues. V lost 5 bases and J lost 5, with 12 bases in between. CDR3 loop: CASSPGPGTGELFF. The DNA for the CDR3 is TGTGCCAGCAGTCCAGGACCGGGGACCGGGGAGCTGTTTTTT.

The chain has TRBV5-1 and TRBJ2-3, with TRBD1 matching over 10 bases. Germline-derived CDR1 and CDR2 are SGHRS and YFSETQ. With V trimmed by 5 bases and J by 3 bases, 3 bases remained unmatched. The length of the CDR3 is 14 residues. The CDR3: CASRGQGGTDTQYF. The CDR3 DNA reads TGCGCCAGCAGAGGACAGGGGGGTACAGATACGCAGTATTTT.

A few counts support this clone. The V and J genes are TRBV7-6 and TRBJ1-5; the match to TRBD1 covers 8 bases. Per the germline V gene, CDR1 is SGHVS and CDR2 is FNYEAQ. This CDR3 is 15 amino acids long. Trimming cost V 6 bases and J 4 bases; bases outside gene matches: 8. CDR3 region: CASSRGTGLNQPQHF. The CDR3 nucleotides read TGTGCCAGCAGTCGGGGGACAGGTCTAAATCAGCCCCAGCATTTT.

This clone was seen a handful of times. This chain connects TRBV7-2 to TRBJ2-7; possible D gene TRBD2, 6 bases. Trimming took off 4 bases at V and 4 bases at J, with 14 bases between the two ends. The CDR3 runs to 14 residues. CDR1 and CDR2 (germline): SGHTA, FQGNSA. This CDR3 is CASSSQLGGYEQYF. In DNA form, the CDR3 reads TGTGCCAGCAGCTCCCAATTGGGGGGTTACGAGCAGTACTTC.

The chain carries TRBV18 and TRBJ1-5, with 7 bases fitting TRBD1. The CDR3 is 14 amino acids. With V trimmed by 3 bases and J by 1 base, 0 bases remained unmatched. In germline, CDR1 is KGHSH, CDR2 LQKENI. In DNA, the CDR3 is TGTGCCAGCTCACCGGACAGGAGCAATCAGCCCCAGCATTTT. Its protein product is CASSPDRSNQPQHF.

The V and J genes are TRBV18 and TRBJ1-4; TRBD1 agrees at 8 bases. The CDR3 spans 14 residues. V gave up 3 bases and J gave up 3 bases; unmatched junction bases: 0. Germline lookup yields CDR1 KGHSH and CDR2 LQKENI. DNA of the CDR3: TGTGCCAGCTCACCGACAGGGGCTAATGAAAAACTGTTTTTT. As protein: CASSPTGANEKLFF.

This chain joins TRBV5-5 and TRBJ2-1; D is ambiguous. The V gene lost 0 bases and the J gene lost 6 bases, with 7 bases spanning the gap. Germline assignment: CDR1 SGHKS and CDR2 YYEKEE (reference sequence). The CDR3 runs to 13 residues. The CDR3 DNA follows: TGTGCCAGCAGCTTGGTCAGGCTCAATGAGCAGTTCTTC. It encodes CASSLVRLNEQFF.

The rearrangement joins TRBV4-2 to TRBJ2-2; D possibly corresponds to TRBD2 (6 bases). Per germline, CDR1 LGHNA and CDR2 YNFKEQ. The V end lost 2 bases, the J end lost 0 bases, and 10 bases lay between the germline ends. The CDR3 runs to 16 residues. The CDR3 is CASSQNGGSNTGELFF. CDR3 coding DNA: TGTGCCAGCAGCCAAAACGGGGGATCGAACACCGGGGAGCTGTTTTTT.

The chain employs TRBV28 and TRBJ1-2; 11 nucleotides agree with TRBD1. The germline V gene has CDR1 MDHEN and CDR2 SYDVKM. V gave up 4 bases and J gave up 3 bases; unmatched junction bases: 7. The CDR3 has 16 amino acids. CDR3 region: CASSSPGQGGDYGYTF. The CDR3 DNA reads TGTGCCAGCAGTTCCCCGGGACAGGGGGGGGACTATGGCTACACCTTC.

CDR3: CASSRQWDRDNSPLHF. CDR3 nucleotides: TGTGCCAGCAGCCGACAATGGGACAGGGATAATTCACCCCTCCACTTT. This sequence joins TRBV3-1 (or the pseudogene TRBV3-2) and TRBJ1-6; 9 nucleotides match TRBD1. CDR3 size: 16 residues. Germline V gene data show CDR1 as LGHDT and CDR2 as YNNKEL (reference sequence). The V and J ends lost 4 bases and 5 bases, in that order; junction bases with no gene match: 6.

The chain links TRBV19 to TRBJ1-6; no reliable D call. With 3 bases removed from V and 8 bases from J, the gap between germline ends came to 14 bases. The CDR3 totals 15 residues. Germline values: CDR1 LNHDA, CDR2 SQIVND (reference sequence). The CDR3 reads CASSIGGDGDSPLHF. The CDR3 DNA reads as TGTGCCAGTAGTATCGGTGGCGACGGGGATTCACCCCTCCACTTT.

The V gene is TRBV19, the J gene TRBJ2-2, with D unresolved. With 10 bases removed from V and 9 bases from J, the gap between germline ends came to 15 bases. Germline-derived CDR1 and CDR2 are LNHDA and SQIVND (reference sequence). The CDR3 totals 12 residues. CDR3 region: CATSPEERELFF. The DNA of the CDR3 is TGTGCCACTTCCCCAGAGGAGCGGGAGCTGTTTTTT.

The J gene is TRBJ2-1, the V gene TRBV25-1; 13 bases agree with TRBD2. The CDR3 sequence is 15 residues long. The germline CDR1 and CDR2 sequences are MGHDK and SYGVNS. The V gene end was trimmed by 4 bases and the J gene end by 6 bases; junction bases not matched to a gene: 3. DNA for the CDR3: TGTGCCAGCAGTGGAGGACTAGCGGGAGTCAATGAGCAGTTCTTC. As protein: CASSGGLAGVNEQFF.

This sequence joins TRBV3-1 (or the pseudogene TRBV3-2) and TRBJ2-5; D gene ambiguous. Trimming removed 1 base at V and 1 base at J, with 7 bases between. This CDR3 has 14 amino acids. The germline V gene has CDR1 LGHDT and CDR2 YNNKEL (reference sequence). The CDR3 region is CASSQAGAQETQYF. The DNA of the CDR3 is TGTGCCAGCAGCCAAGCCGGAGCCCAAGAGACCCAGTACTTC.

This chain uses TRBV4-3 with TRBJ2-3; 7 bases agree with TRBD2. In germline, CDR1 is LGHNA, CDR2 YSLEER. Germline trimming cut 0 bases from V and 4 bases from J; bases unmatched to any gene: 7. The CDR3 consists of 16 residues. CDR3 nucleotides: TGCGCCAGCAGCCAAGATACGGGAGGAGGGGCAGATACGCAGTATTTT. Translating gives CASSQDTGGGADTQYF.

The chain combines TRBV18 with TRBJ1-2; no definite D call. This CDR3 has 15 residues. The V end lost 0 bases, the J end lost 3 bases, and 11 bases lay between the germline ends. From germline, CDR1 is KGHSH and CDR2 LQKENI. The CDR3 region has the DNA TGTGCCAGCTCACCACCAAGTACTCCGGACTATGGCTACACCTTC. The encoded protein is CASSPPSTPDYGYTF.

The chain couples TRBV19 to TRBJ2-5, with D unresolved. The CDR3 length is 13 residues. CDR1 and CDR2 from the germline V gene are LNHDA and SQIVND (reference sequence). Trimming took 4 bases from V and 4 from J, leaving 10 bases between them. CDR3 nucleotides: TGTGCCAGTAGTAAAAACAACCGAGAGACCCAGTACTTC. Translation gives CASSKNNRETQYF.

This rearrangement joins TRBV5-5 to TRBJ2-1; D is possibly TRBD2 (5 bases). This CDR3 is built from 15 residues. Germline values: CDR1 SGHKS, CDR2 YYEKEE (reference sequence). V lost 2 bases and J 7 bases, leaving 16 bases between the germline ends. The CDR3 sequence: CASSLYEPTGNEQFF. The CDR3, as DNA: TGTGCCAGCAGCTTATACGAACCTACGGGGAATGAGCAGTTCTTC.